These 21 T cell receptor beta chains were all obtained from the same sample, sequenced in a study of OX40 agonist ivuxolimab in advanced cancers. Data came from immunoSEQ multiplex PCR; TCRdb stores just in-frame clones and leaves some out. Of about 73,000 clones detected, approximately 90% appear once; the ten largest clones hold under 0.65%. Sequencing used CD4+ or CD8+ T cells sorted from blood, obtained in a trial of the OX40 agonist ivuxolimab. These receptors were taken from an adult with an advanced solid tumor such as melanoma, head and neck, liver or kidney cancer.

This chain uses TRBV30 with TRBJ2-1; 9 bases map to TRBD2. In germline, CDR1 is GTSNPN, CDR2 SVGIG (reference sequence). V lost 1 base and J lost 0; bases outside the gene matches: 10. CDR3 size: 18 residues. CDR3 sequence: CAWSGGWPSGNSYNEQFF. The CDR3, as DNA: TGTGCCTGGAGTGGCGGTTGGCCTAGCGGGAACTCCTACAATGAGCAGTTCTTC.

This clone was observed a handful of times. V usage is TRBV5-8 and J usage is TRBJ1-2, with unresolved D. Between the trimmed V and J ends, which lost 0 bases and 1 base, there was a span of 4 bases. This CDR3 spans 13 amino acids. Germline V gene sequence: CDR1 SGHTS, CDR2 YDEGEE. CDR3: CASSLEDNYGYTF. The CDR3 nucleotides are TGTGCCAGCAGCTTGGAGGATAACTATGGCTACACCTTC.

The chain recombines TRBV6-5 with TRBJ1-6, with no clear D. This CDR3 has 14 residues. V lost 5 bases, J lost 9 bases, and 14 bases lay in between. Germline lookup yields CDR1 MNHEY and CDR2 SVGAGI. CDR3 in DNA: TGTGCCAGCAGTATTGACCCTTGGGGTTCACCCCTCCACTTT. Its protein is CASSIDPWGSPLHF.

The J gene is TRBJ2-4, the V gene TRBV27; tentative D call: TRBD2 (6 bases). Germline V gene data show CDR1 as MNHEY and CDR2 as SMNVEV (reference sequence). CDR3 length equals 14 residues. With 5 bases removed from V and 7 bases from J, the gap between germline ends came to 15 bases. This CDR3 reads CASSPDYVGNIQYF. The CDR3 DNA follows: TGTGCCAGCAGTCCGGACTACGTGGGGAACATTCAGTACTTC.

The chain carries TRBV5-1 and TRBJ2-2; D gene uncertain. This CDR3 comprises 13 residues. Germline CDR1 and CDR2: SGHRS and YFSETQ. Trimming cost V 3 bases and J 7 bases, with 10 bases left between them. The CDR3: CASSSVVGGELFF. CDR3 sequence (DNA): TGCGCCAGCAGCTCGGTCGTTGGCGGGGAGCTGTTTTTT.

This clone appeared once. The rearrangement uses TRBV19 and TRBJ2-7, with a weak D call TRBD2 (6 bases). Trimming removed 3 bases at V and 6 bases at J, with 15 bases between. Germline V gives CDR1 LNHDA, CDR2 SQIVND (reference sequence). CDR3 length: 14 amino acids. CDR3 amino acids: CASSMGSGRGEQYF. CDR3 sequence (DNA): TGTGCCAGTAGTATGGGTAGCGGAAGGGGCGAGCAGTACTTC. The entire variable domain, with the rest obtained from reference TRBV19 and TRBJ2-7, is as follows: DGGITQSPKYLFRKEGQNVTLSCEQNLNHDAMYWYRQDPGQGLRLIYYSQIVNDFQKGDIAEGYSVSREKKESFPLTVTSAQKNPTAFYLCASSMGSGRGEQYFGPGTRLTVT.

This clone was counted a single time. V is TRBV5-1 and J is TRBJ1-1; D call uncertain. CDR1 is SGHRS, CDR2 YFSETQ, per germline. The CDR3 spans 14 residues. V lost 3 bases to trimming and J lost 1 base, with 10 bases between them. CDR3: CASSWAAKNTEAFF. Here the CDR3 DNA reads TGCGCCAGCAGCTGGGCAGCGAAGAACACTGAAGCTTTCTTT.

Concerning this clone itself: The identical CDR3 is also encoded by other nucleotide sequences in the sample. The CDR3 nucleotides are TGCGCCAGCAGCTTGGCCGGGACAGGGGGTGAAAAACTGTTTTTT. It specifies CASSLAGTGGEKLFF. The chain employs TRBV5-1 and TRBJ1-4; TRBD1 matches at 11 bases. The junction had 2 bases not matched to a gene; V was cut back by 0 bases and J by 7 bases. Germline assignment: CDR1 SGHRS and CDR2 YFSETQ. The CDR3 extends over 15 amino acids.

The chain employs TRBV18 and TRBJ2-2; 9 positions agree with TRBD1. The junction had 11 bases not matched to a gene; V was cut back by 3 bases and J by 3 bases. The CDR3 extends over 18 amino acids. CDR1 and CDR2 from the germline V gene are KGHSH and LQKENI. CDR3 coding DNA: TGTGCCAGCTCACCGCGGATCCAACAGGGGGCGGACACCGGGGAGCTGTTTTTT. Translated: CASSPRIQQGADTGELFF.

The CDR3 coding sequence is TGTGCCAGCTCACCGGGACAGGGAGCCCCTTACGAGCAGTACTTC. Amino acid sequence: CASSPGQGAPYEQYF. The chain uses TRBV18 and TRBJ2-7, with 9 bases lining up with TRBD1. The length of the CDR3 is 15 residues. Trimming cost V 3 bases and J 4 bases; bases outside gene matches: 7. Germline V gives CDR1 KGHSH, CDR2 LQKENI.

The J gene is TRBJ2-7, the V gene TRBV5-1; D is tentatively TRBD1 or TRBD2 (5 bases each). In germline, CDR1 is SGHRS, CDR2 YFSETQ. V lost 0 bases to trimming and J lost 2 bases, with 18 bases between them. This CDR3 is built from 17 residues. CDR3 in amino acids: CASSLAPGQASTYEQYF. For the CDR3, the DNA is TGCGCCAGCAGCTTGGCCCCGGGGCAGGCTAGCACCTACGAGCAGTACTTC.

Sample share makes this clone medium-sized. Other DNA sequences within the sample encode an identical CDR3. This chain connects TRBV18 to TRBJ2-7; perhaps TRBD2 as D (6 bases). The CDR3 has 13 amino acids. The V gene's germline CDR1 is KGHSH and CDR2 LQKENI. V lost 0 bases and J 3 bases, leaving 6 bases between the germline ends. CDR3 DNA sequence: TGTGCCAGCTCACCACCGGGGGGCTACGAGCAGTACTTC. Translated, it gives CASSPPGGYEQYF.

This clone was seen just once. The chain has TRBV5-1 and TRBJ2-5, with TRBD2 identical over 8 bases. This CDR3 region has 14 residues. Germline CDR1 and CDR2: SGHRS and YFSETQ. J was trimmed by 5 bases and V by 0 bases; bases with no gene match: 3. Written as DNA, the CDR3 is TGCGCCAGCAGCTTGGCCCCGGGGGGGGAGACCCAGTACTTC. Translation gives CASSLAPGGETQYF.

Here the CDR3 reads CASSLLAGVVGELFF. For the CDR3, the DNA is TGTGCCAGCAGTTTACTAGCGGGAGTGGTCGGGGAGCTGTTTTTT. The V and J genes are TRBV6-1 and TRBJ2-2; 11 bases line up with TRBD2. Germline V gives CDR1 MNHNS, CDR2 SASEGT. The CDR3 sequence is 15 residues long. With 5 bases clipped from V and 7 bases from J, the junction kept 6 bases outside the gene matches.

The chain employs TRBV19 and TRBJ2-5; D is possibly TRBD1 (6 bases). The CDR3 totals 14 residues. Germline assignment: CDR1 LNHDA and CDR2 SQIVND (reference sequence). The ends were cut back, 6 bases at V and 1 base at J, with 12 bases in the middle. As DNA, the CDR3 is TGTGCCAGTAGGATGTCAGGGGCCCAAGAGACCCAGTACTTC. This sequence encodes CASRMSGAQETQYF.

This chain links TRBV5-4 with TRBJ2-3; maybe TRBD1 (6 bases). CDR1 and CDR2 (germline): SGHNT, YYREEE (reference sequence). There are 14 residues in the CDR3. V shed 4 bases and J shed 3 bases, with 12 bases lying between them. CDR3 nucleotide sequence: TGTGCCAGCAGCCTATGGGGGACAACAGATACGCAGTATTTT. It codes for CASSLWGTTDTQYF.

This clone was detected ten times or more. CDR3 in amino acids: CASSLVGVNQPQHF. CDR3 bases: TGTGCCAGCAGCTTAGTGGGGGTCAATCAGCCCCAGCATTTT. This chain links TRBV7-9 with TRBJ1-5; weak D call: TRBD1 (5 bases). Per germline, CDR1 SEHNR and CDR2 FQNEAQ (reference sequence). Trimming stripped 1 base from V and 3 bases from J, with 7 bases between. The CDR3 extends over 14 amino acids.

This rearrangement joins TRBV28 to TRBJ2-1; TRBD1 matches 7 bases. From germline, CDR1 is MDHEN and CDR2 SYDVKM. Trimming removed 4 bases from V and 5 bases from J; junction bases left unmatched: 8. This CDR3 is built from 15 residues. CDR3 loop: CASSSPGGEHNEQFF. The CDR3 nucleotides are TGTGCCAGCAGTTCACCAGGGGGAGAGCACAATGAGCAGTTCTTC. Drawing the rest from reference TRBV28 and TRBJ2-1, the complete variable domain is DVKVTQSSRYLVKRTGEKVFLECVQDMDHENMFWYRQDPGLGLRLIYFSYDVKMKEKGDIPEGYSVSREKKERFSLILESASTNQTSMYLCASSSPGGEHNEQFFGPGTRLTVL.

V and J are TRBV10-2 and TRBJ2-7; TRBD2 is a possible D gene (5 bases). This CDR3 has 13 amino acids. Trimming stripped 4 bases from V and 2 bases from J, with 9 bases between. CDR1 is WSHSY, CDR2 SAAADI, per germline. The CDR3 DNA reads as TGCGCCAGCAGTGCCGGGAACACCTACGAGCAGTACTTC. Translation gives CASSAGNTYEQYF.

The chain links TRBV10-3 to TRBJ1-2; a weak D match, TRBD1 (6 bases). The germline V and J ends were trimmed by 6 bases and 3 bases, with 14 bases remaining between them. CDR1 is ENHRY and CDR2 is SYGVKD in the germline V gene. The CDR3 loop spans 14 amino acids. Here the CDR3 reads CAISPQQGHYGYTF. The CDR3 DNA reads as TGTGCCATCAGCCCCCAACAGGGCCACTATGGCTACACCTTC.

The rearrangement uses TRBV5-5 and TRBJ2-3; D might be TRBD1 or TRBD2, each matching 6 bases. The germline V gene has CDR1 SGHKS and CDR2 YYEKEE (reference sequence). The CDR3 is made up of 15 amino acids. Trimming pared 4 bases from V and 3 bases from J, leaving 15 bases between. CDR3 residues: CASSPQGTYTDTQYF. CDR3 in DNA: TGTGCCAGCAGCCCCCAGGGGACTTATACAGATACGCAGTATTTT.